The 13 T cell receptor beta chains below all came from one sample that was sequenced in a study of CD8+ T cells in alopecia areata. The sequencing template was cDNA reverse transcribed from extracted RNA. The assay was immunoSEQ multiplex PCR, and TCRdb's table has in-frame clones only and misses some. The sample comprises 110,000 or so clones, approximately 60% of which are singletons, and around 3% rests with the top ten. Sequenced: CD4+ T cells sorted from blood. These TCRs come from a human donor in good health.

The chain has TRBV5-6 and TRBJ2-1, with TRBD1 as a possible D gene (5 bases). The CDR3 loop spans 14 amino acids. CDR1 and CDR2 (germline): SGHDT, YYEEEE. Trimming took off 3 bases at V and 6 bases at J, with 13 bases between the two ends. The CDR3 is CASSSRVGFNEQFF. The CDR3 DNA sequence: TGTGCCAGCAGCTCCAGGGTGGGGTTCAATGAGCAGTTCTTC.

The chain joins TRBV2 to TRBJ2-4; tentative D call: TRBD1 (5 bases). The CDR3 spans 14 residues. From germline, CDR1 is SNHLY and CDR2 FYNNEI. The V and J ends lost 6 bases and 0 bases respectively, with 9 bases between them. This CDR3 reads CASSRQGAKNIQYF. The CDR3, as DNA: TGTGCCAGCAGCCGGCAGGGAGCCAAAAACATTCAGTACTTC.

This clone has a handful of counts. The genes are TRBV29-1 and TRBJ2-3, with D maybe TRBD2 (5 bases). With 5 bases removed from V and 4 bases from J, the gap between germline ends came to 10 bases. The CDR3 is made up of 12 amino acids. Germline lookup yields CDR1 SQVTM and CDR2 ANQGSEA. The CDR3 nucleotides read TGCAGCGTTCGGGGTTTGGCAGATACGCAGTATTTT. This translates into CSVRGLADTQYF.

J is TRBJ2-7 and V is TRBV5-1, with TRBD1 matching 8 bases. This CDR3 has 16 amino acids. Unmatched junction bases numbered 9, after V lost 0 bases and J lost 4 bases. Germline V gives CDR1 SGHRS, CDR2 YFSETQ. CDR3 protein: CASSLDPGQGGYEQYF. As DNA, the CDR3 is TGCGCCAGCAGCTTGGACCCTGGACAGGGAGGATACGAGCAGTACTTC.

The rearrangement links TRBV7-8 to TRBJ2-3, with 8 positions matching TRBD2. Trimming cost V 6 bases and J 4 bases; bases outside gene matches: 6. Germline V gene sequence: CDR1 SGHVS, CDR2 FQNEAQ. The CDR3 runs 14 residues. The CDR3 bases are TGTGCCAGCAGGCCGGGACTAGGCCCAGATACGCAGTATTTT. This encodes CASRPGLGPDTQYF. The full variable domain, its missing parts supplied by reference TRBV7-8 and TRBJ2-3, is GAGVSQSPRYKVAKRGQDVALRCDPISGHVSLFWYQQALGQGPEFLTYFQNEAQLDKSGLPSDRFFAERPEGSVSTLKIQRTQQEDSAVYLCASRPGLGPDTQYFGPGTRLTVL.

V and J are TRBV29-1 and TRBJ2-7, with TRBD1 identical over 9 bases. V shed 6 bases and J 3 bases; nucleotides not matched to a gene: 6. This CDR3 region has 13 residues. Germline CDR1 and CDR2: SQVTM and ANQGSEA. The CDR3 DNA reads TGCAGCGTCCTCGGGACAGGGAGCTACGAGCAGTACTTC. Residues: CSVLGTGSYEQYF.

The chain joins TRBV19 to TRBJ2-3; no firm D call. Trimming left V 0 bases short and J 5 bases short, with 9 bases between. The V gene's germline CDR1 is LNHDA and CDR2 SQIVND (reference sequence). This CDR3 region has 14 residues. The CDR3 region is CASSIEARGDTQYF. The CDR3 DNA follows: TGTGCCAGTAGTATAGAAGCCCGCGGAGATACGCAGTATTTT.

The rearrangement uses TRBV29-1 and TRBJ1-5; D possibly corresponds to TRBD1 (5 bases). Trimming removed 7 bases from V and 7 bases from J, with 17 bases in between. The germline CDR1 and CDR2 sequences are SQVTM and ANQGSEA. CDR3 size: 13 residues. The CDR3 protein is CSAAVGQGQPQHF. CDR3 DNA: TGCAGCGCCGCGGTGGGGCAAGGACAGCCCCAGCATTTT.

The genes are TRBV6-1 and TRBJ2-1; D is possibly TRBD1 (5 bases). CDR3 length equals 11 residues. Germline V gene data show CDR1 as MNHNS and CDR2 as SASEGT. The V end lost 10 bases, the J end lost 9 bases, and 13 bases lay between the germline ends. CDR3 sequence reads: CAIRARSEQFF. The DNA of the CDR3 is TGTGCCATCAGGGCTCGGAGTGAGCAGTTCTTC.

This clone occurred a few times. The CDR3 reads CATSQGGSYNEQFF. CDR3 DNA: TGTGCCACCAGTCAGGGGGGGTCCTACAATGAGCAGTTCTTC. V gene TRBV15 combines with J gene TRBJ2-1, with D perhaps TRBD1 or TRBD2 (7 bases each). Germline CDR1 and CDR2: LNHNV and YYDKDF (reference sequence). The CDR3 runs 14 residues. V was pared by 6 bases and J by 1 base, with 10 bases between.

The chain has TRBV6-5 and TRBJ2-7, with D perhaps matching TRBD1 or TRBD2 (5 bases each). The CDR3 consists of 14 residues. The germline CDR1 and CDR2 sequences are MNHEY and SVGAGI. V was trimmed by 6 bases and J by 2 bases, leaving 14 bases between them. The CDR3 DNA follows: TGTGCCAGCAGGAGACAGACGGGGCCCTACGAGCAGTACTTC. Translated: CASRRQTGPYEQYF.

J is TRBJ2-5 and V is TRBV11-2; TRBD2 might be the D (6 bases). The CDR3 extends over 16 amino acids. V was pared by 4 bases and J by 1 base, with 16 bases between. Germline-derived CDR1 and CDR2 are SGHAT and FQNNGV. The CDR3: CASSWEDTGVQETQYF. The CDR3 DNA reads as TGTGCCAGCAGCTGGGAGGACACGGGAGTCCAAGAGACCCAGTACTTC.

This clone has more than one count but fewer than ten. The J gene is TRBJ2-4, the V gene TRBV6-6; no clear D gene. CDR1 and CDR2 (germline): MNHNY, SVGAGI (reference sequence). The CDR3 covers 14 residues. The V and J ends lost 5 bases and 0 bases respectively, with 8 bases between them. CDR3 nucleotides: TGTGCCAGCAGTAGGGAATTAGCCAAAAACATTCAGTACTTC. This gives the protein CASSRELAKNIQYF.